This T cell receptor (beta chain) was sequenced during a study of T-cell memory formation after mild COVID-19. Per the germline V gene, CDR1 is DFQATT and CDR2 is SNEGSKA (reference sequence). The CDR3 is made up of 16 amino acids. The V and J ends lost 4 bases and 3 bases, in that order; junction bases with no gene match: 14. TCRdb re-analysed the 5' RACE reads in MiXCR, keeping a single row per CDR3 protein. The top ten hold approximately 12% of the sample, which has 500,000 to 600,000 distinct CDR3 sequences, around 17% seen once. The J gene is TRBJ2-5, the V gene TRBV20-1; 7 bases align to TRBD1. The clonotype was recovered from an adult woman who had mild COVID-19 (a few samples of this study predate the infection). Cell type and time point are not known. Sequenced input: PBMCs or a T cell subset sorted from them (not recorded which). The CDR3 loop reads CSATSLYRDSKETQYF. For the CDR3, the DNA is TGCAGTGCTACAAGCCTCTACCGGGACAGTAAAGAGACCCAGTACTTC.